The following is a T cell receptor (beta chain) sequence with its context. These data belong to a study of PD-L1 blockade in urothelial cancer. Background on the study: About 90% of the roughly 29 patients were men with bladder-origin urothelial cancer.

Every PCR was spiked with synthetic TCR analog templates. Libraries were prepared by immunoSEQ multiplex PCR; TCRdb keeps only in-frame clonotypes and omits some of them. The sample contains 40,000 to 45,000 clones, around 84% of which appear only once. Time point given: peripheral blood 6 weeks after treatment start. This clonotype was sampled from a man in his 70s with urothelial cancer. Source: PBMCs, taken around atezolizumab (anti-PD-L1) treatment.

CDR3 sequence: CASSLQGAVTDTQYF. CDR3 bases: TGTGCCAGCAGCTTACAGGGGGCGGTAACAGATACGCAGTATTTT. V is TRBV7-6 and J is TRBJ2-3; 8 bases map to TRBD1. V shed 2 bases and J 3 bases; nucleotides not matched to a gene: 4. Looked up from germline, CDR1 is SGHVS and CDR2 is FNYEAQ. This CDR3 has 15 residues.